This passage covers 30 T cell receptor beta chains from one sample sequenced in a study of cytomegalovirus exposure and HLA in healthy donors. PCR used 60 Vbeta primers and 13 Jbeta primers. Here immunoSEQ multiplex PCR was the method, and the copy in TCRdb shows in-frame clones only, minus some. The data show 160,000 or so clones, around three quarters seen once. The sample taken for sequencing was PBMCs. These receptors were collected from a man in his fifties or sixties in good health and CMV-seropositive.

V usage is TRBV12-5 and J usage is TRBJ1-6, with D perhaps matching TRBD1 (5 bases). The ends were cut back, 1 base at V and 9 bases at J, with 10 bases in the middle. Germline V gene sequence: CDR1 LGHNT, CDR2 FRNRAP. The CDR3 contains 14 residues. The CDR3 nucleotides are TGTGCTAGTGGTTTGGAGACAGCAAGTTCACCCCTCCACTTT. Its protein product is CASGLETASSPLHF.

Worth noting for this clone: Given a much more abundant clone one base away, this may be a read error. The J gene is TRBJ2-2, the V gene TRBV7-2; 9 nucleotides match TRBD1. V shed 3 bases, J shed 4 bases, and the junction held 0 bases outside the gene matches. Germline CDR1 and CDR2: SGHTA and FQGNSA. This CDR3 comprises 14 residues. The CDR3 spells CASSLTGGTGELFF. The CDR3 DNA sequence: TGTGCCAGCAGCTTGACAGGGGGCACCGGGGAGCTGTTTTTT.

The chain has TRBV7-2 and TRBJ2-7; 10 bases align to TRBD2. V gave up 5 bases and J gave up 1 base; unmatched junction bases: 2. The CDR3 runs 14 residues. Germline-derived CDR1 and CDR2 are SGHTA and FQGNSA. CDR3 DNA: TGTGCCAGCAGCAAGACTAGCGGGTCCTACGAGCAGTACTTC. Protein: CASSKTSGSYEQYF.

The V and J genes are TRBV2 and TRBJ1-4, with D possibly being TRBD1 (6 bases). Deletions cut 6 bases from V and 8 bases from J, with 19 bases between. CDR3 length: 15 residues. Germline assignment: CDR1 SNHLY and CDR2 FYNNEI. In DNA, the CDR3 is TGTGCCAGCAGGGAACGAGGCAGGGGATACGAAAAACTGTTTTTT. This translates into CASRERGRGYEKLFF.

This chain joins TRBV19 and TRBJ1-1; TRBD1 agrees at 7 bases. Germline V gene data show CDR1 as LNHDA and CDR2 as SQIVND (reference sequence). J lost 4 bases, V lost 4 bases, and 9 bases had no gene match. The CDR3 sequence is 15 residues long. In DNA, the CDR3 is TGTGCCAGTAGTAGGGGACAGTCTAGGGGCACTGAAGCTTTCTTT. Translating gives CASSRGQSRGTEAFF.

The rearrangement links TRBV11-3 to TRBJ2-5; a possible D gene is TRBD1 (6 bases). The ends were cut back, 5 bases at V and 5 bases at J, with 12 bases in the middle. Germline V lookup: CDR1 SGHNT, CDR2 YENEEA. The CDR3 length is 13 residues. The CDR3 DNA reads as TGTGCCAGCAGCCTCATGGGGGCTGAGACCCAGTACTTC. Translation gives CASSLMGAETQYF. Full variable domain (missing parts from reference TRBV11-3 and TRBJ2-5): EAGVVQSPRYKIIEKKQPVAFWCNPISGHNTLYWYLQNLGQGPELLIRYENEEAVDDSQLPKDRFSAERLKGVDSTLKIQPAELGDSAVYLCASSLMGAETQYFGPGTRLLVL.

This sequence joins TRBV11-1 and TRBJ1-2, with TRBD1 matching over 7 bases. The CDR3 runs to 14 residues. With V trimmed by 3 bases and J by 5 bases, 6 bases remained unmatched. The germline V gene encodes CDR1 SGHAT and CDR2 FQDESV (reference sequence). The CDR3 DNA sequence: TGTGCCAGCAGCTTCGGACAGGTCAATTATGGCTACACCTTC. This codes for CASSFGQVNYGYTF.

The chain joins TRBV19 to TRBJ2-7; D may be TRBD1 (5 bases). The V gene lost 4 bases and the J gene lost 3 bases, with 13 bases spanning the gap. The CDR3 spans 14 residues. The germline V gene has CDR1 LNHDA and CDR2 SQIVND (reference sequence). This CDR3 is CASSNRMTGYEQYF. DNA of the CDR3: TGTGCCAGTAGTAACAGGATGACGGGCTACGAGCAGTACTTC.

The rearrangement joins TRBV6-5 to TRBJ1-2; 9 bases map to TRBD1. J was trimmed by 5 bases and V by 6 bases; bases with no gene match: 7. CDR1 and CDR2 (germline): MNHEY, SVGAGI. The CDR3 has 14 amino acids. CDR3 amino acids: CASSPGTGFYGYTF. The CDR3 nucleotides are TGTGCCAGCAGCCCCGGGACAGGGTTTTATGGCTACACCTTC.

In DNA form, the CDR3 reads TGTGCCAGCAGCGGACCCTCGGGAGGCTACACCTTC. Translation: CASSGPSGGYTF. This chain uses TRBV9 with TRBJ1-2; no clear D gene. V gave up 3 bases and J gave up 8 bases, with 11 bases separating them. From germline, CDR1 is SGDLS and CDR2 YYNGEE. This CDR3 contains 12 residues. Based on the CDR3 plus reference TRBV9 and TRBJ1-2, the full variable domain is DSGVTQTPKHLITATGQRVTLRCSPRSGDLSVYWYQQSLDQGLQFLIQYYNGEERAKGNILERFSAQQFPDLHSELNLSSLELGDSALYFCASSGPSGGYTFGSGTRLTVV.

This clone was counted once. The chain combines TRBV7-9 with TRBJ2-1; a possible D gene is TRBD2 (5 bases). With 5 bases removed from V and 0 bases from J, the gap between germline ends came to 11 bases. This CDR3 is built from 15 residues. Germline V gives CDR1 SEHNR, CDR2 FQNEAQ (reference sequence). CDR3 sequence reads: CASSKDLSSYNEQFF. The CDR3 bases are TGTGCCAGCAGCAAGGACTTAAGCTCCTACAATGAGCAGTTCTTC.

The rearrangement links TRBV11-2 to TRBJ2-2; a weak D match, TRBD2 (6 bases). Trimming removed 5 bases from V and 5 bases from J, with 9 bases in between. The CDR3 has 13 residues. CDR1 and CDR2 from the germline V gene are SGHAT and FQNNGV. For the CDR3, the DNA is TGTGCCAGCAGCCTAGGAGGGACCGGGGAGCTGTTTTTT. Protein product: CASSLGGTGELFF.

In DNA form, the CDR3 reads TGTGCCAGCAACCTTTTAGCGGACACCGGGGAGCTGTTTTTT. Translation gives CASNLLADTGELFF. This chain uses TRBV7-2 with TRBJ2-2; D possibly corresponds to TRBD2 (6 bases). Trimming pared 7 bases from V and 3 bases from J, leaving 12 bases between. The CDR3 has 14 residues. Germline lookup yields CDR1 SGHTA and CDR2 FQGNSA.

The DNA of the CDR3 is TGTGCCAGCAGTGGGCCTAGCGGGGGCTCCTACAATGAGCAGTTCTTC. Its protein product is CASSGPSGGSYNEQFF. V is TRBV6-1 and J is TRBJ2-1, with 10 bases that match TRBD2. The germline CDR1 and CDR2 sequences are MNHNS and SASEGT. The V and J ends lost 4 bases and 0 bases, in that order; junction bases with no gene match: 3. The CDR3 spans 16 residues.

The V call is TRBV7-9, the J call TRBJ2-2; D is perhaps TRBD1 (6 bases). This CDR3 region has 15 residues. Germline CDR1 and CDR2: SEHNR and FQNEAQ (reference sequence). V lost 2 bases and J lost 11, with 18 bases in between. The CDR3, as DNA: TGTGCCAGCAGCTTAAAAAGGCGAAGGACAGACGAGCTGTTTTTT. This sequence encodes CASSLKRRRTDELFF.

The CDR3 coding sequence is TGTGCCAGCAGTTTAAGGGACAGGGGGCGAGGCAATCAGCCCCAGCATTTT. This encodes CASSLRDRGRGNQPQHF. This rearrangement joins TRBV27 to TRBJ1-5, with TRBD1 identical over 12 bases. V lost 2 bases, J lost 2 bases, and 4 bases stayed unmatched. Germline V gene sequence: CDR1 MNHEY, CDR2 SMNVEV (reference sequence). The CDR3 sequence is 17 residues long.

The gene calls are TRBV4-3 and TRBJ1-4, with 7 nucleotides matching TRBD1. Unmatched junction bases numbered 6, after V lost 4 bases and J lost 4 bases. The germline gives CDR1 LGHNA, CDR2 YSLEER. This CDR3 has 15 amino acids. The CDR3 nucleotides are TGCGCCAGCAGCCCCCGGGACAGCCATAATGAAAAACTGTTTTTT. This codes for CASSPRDSHNEKLFF.

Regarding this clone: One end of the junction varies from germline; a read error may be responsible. The CDR3: CASTSRSTLDF. CDR3 DNA sequence: TGTGCCAGCACCTCCCGGTCGACCCTAGACTTC. This chain joins TRBV7-2 and TRBJ2-5; D is unresolved. Germline lookup yields CDR1 SGHTA and CDR2 FQGNSA. The CDR3 runs 11 residues.

The CDR3 nucleotides read TGTGCCAGCAGCTTAAGGGGACAGGGGGCTGGCGGCTACACCTTC. As protein: CASSLRGQGAGGYTF. This sequence joins TRBV7-6 and TRBJ1-2; 12 bases are a match to TRBD1. CDR3 length equals 15 residues. J gave up 8 bases and V 2 bases, and 6 bases lay outside the gene matches. In germline, CDR1 is SGHVS, CDR2 FNYEAQ.

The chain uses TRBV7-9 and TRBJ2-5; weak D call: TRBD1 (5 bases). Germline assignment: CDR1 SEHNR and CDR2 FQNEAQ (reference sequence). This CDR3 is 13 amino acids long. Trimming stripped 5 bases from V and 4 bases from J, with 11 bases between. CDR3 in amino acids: CASSTRQGETQYF. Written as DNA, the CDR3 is TGTGCCAGCAGCACGCGGCAGGGAGAGACCCAGTACTTC.

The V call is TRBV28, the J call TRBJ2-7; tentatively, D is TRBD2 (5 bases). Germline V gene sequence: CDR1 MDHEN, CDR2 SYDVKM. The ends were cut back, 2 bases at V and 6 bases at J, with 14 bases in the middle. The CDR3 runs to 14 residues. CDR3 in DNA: TGTGCCAGCAGTTTAGCAGGACTCTCCCTCGAGCAGTACTTC. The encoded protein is CASSLAGLSLEQYF.

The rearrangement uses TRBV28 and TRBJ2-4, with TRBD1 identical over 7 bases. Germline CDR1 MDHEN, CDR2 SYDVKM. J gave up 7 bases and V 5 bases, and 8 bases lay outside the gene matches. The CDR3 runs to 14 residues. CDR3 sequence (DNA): TGTGCCAGCAGTCCTAACGGACAGGTTAACATTCAGTACTTC. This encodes CASSPNGQVNIQYF.

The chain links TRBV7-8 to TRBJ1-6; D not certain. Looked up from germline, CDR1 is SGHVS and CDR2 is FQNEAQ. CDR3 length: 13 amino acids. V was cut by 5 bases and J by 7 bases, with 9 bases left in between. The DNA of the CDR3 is TGTGCCAGCAGCCCTTTCGGGAATTCACCCCTCCACTTT. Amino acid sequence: CASSPFGNSPLHF.

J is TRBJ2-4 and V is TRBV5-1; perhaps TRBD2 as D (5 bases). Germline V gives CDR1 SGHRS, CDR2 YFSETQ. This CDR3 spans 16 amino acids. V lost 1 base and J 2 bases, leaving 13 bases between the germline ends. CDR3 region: CASSLNSRRSKNIQYF. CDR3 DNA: TGCGCCAGCAGCTTGAACTCTAGGAGGTCCAAAAACATTCAGTACTTC.

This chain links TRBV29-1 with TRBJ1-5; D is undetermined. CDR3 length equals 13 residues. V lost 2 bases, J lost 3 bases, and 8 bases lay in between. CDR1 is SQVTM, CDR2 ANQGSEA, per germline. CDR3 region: CSVETHTNQPQHF. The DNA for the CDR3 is TGCAGCGTTGAAACACATACCAATCAGCCCCAGCATTTT.

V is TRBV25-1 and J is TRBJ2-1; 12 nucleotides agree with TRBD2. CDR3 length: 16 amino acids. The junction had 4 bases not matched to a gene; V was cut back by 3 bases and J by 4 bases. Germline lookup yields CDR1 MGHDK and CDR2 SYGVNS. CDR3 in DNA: TGTGCCAGCAGTGACCGGACTAGCGGGGATTACAATGAGCAGTTCTTC. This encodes CASSDRTSGDYNEQFF.

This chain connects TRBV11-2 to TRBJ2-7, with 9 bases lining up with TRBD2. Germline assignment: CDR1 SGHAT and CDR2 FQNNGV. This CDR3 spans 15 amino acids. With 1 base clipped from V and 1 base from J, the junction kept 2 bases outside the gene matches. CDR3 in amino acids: CASSLGSGGSYEQYF. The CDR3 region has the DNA TGTGCCAGCAGCTTAGGTAGCGGGGGTTCCTACGAGCAGTACTTC.

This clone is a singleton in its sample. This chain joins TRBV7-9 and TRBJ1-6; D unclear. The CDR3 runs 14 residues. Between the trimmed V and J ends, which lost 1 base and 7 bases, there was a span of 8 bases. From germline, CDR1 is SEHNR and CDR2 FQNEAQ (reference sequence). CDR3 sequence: CASSLVTGNSPLHF. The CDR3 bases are TGTGCCAGCAGCTTAGTTACGGGAAATTCACCCCTCCACTTT.

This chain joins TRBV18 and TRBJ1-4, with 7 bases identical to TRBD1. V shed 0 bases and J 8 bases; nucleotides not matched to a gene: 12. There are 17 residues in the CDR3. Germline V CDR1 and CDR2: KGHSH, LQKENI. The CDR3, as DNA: TGTGCCAGCTCACCACCGAGTCAACCAATCAGGGGGGAAAAACTGTTTTTT. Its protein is CASSPPSQPIRGEKLFF.

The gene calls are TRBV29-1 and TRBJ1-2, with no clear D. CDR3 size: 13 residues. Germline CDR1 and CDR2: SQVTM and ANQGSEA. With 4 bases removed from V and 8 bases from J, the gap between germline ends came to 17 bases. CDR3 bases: TGCAGCGTTGCCCCCCTTTTGTTATCCGGCTACACCTTC. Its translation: CSVAPLLLSGYTF.